These 9 T cell receptor beta chains share one sample of origin, sequenced in a study of blood T cell repertoires in COVID-19. Here immunoSEQ multiplex PCR was the method, and the copy in TCRdb shows in-frame clones only, minus some. The sample has roughly 100,000 clones, about 86% seen once; the top ten hold roughly 3.5%. Material: peripheral blood. The source is a human donor in a cohort sampled during active COVID-19.

The J gene is TRBJ1-4, the V gene TRBV7-6; the D gene is possibly TRBD1 (6 bases). This CDR3 spans 16 amino acids. The V gene's germline CDR1 is SGHVS and CDR2 FNYEAQ. V was pared by 4 bases and J by 3 bases, with 15 bases between. CDR3 sequence (DNA): TGTGCCAGCAGCTCCACGCAGGGGCTTCCTAATGAAAAACTGTTTTTT. Encoded protein: CASSSTQGLPNEKLFF.

This clone was picked up many times. The CDR3 DNA reads TGTGCCAGCAGTCAAACAGGGGGCTACGGCTACACCTTC. Encoded protein: CASSQTGGYGYTF. The chain employs TRBV27 and TRBJ1-2; 9 bases align to TRBD1. J gave up 8 bases and V 5 bases, and 6 bases lay outside the gene matches. CDR3 length: 13 residues. Germline loops: CDR1 MNHEY, CDR2 SMNVEV (reference sequence).

The chain joins TRBV28 to TRBJ1-5, with unresolved D. V dropped 6 bases and J dropped 1 base, with 10 bases sitting between them. Germline V gene data show CDR1 as MDHEN and CDR2 as SYDVKM. The CDR3 consists of 14 residues. DNA of the CDR3: TGTGCCAGCAGGAGGGTACCGAGCAATCAGCCCCAGCATTTT. Translated: CASRRVPSNQPQHF.

This clone has a single count. The chain links TRBV3-1 (or the pseudogene TRBV3-2) to TRBJ2-3; D is uncertain. Trimming removed 1 base from V and 3 bases from J, with 5 bases in between. The germline gives CDR1 LGHDT, CDR2 YNNKEL (reference sequence). The length of the CDR3 is 13 residues. CDR3 nucleotide sequence: TGTGCCAGCAGCCAAGTAACTACAGATACGCAGTATTTT. This sequence encodes CASSQVTTDTQYF.

Comment on this clone: Other DNA sequences in this specimen translate into the identical CDR3. This rearrangement joins TRBV5-1 to TRBJ2-3, with TRBD2 matching 9 bases. The length of the CDR3 is 15 residues. Germline V lookup: CDR1 SGHRS, CDR2 YFSETQ. J gave up 1 base and V 0 bases, and 0 bases lay outside the gene matches. The CDR3 DNA sequence: TGCGCCAGCAGCTTGGTAGCGGGGGGCACAGATACGCAGTATTTT. This translates into CASSLVAGGTDTQYF.

This chain joins TRBV2 and TRBJ2-3; 9 nucleotides match TRBD2. The CDR3 contains 16 residues. V was pared by 4 bases and J by 2 bases, with 7 bases of the junction left unmatched. Looked up from germline, CDR1 is SNHLY and CDR2 is FYNNEI. CDR3 sequence: CASSAVERGDTDTQYF. The CDR3 DNA reads TGTGCCAGCAGTGCGGTTGAGCGGGGGGACACAGATACGCAGTATTTT. The variable domain in full, completed from reference TRBV2 and TRBJ2-3, reads EPEVTQTPSHQVTQMGQEVILRCVPISNHLYFYWYRQILGQKVEFLVSFYNNEISEKSEIFDDQFSVERPDGSNFTLKIRSTKLEDSAMYFCASSAVERGDTDTQYFGPGTRLTVL.

The J gene is TRBJ2-7, the V gene TRBV18, with 7 bases matching TRBD2. Germline-derived CDR1 and CDR2 are KGHSH and LQKENI. This CDR3 has 14 amino acids. The V and J ends lost 2 bases and 3 bases, in that order; junction bases with no gene match: 4. The CDR3 is CASSPIGGNYEQYF. The CDR3 DNA follows: TGTGCCAGCTCACCAATCGGGGGGAACTACGAGCAGTACTTC.

This chain connects TRBV11-2 to TRBJ1-6; 7 positions agree with TRBD1. V lost 5 bases to trimming and J lost 9 bases; unmatched junction nucleotides: 16. CDR3 length: 17 residues. Germline CDR1 SGHAT, CDR2 FQNNGV. In nucleotides, the CDR3 is TGTGCCAGCAGCACCGGACAGGTCCCCTGGCTGACTTCACCCCTCCACTTT. Amino acid sequence: CASSTGQVPWLTSPLHF.

This clone was detected only a few times. This chain uses TRBV6-5 with TRBJ2-7; TRBD1 agrees at 7 bases. With 7 bases clipped from V and 0 bases from J, the junction kept 6 bases outside the gene matches. The CDR3 covers 14 residues. Germline lookup yields CDR1 MNHEY and CDR2 SVGAGI. The CDR3 nucleotides read TGTGCCAGCACCCGGGACAGCAGCTCCTACGAGCAGTACTTC. It is translated as CASTRDSSSYEQYF.